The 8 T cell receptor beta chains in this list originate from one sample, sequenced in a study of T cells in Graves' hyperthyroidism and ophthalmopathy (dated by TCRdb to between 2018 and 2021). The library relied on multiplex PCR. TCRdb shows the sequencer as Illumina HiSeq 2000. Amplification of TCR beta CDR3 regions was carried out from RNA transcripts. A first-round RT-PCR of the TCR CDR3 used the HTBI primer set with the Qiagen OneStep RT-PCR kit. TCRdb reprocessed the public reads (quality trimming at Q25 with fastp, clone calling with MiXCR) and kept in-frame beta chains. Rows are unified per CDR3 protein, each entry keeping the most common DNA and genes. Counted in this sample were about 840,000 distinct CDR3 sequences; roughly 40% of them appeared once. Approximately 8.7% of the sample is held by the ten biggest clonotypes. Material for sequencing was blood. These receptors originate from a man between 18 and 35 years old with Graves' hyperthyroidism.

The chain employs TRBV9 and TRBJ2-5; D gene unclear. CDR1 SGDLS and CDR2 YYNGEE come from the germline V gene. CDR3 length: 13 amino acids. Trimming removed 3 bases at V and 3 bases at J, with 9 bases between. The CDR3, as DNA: TGTGCCAGCAGCGAAGGGTACGAAGAGACCCAGTACTTC. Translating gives CASSEGYEETQYF.

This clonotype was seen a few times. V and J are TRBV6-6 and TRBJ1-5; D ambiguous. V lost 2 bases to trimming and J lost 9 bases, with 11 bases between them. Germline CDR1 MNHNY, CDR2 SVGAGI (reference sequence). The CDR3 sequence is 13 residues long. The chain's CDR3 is CASSYSAATPQHF. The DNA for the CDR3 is TGTGCCAGCAGTTACAGTGCGGCTACGCCCCAGCATTTT.

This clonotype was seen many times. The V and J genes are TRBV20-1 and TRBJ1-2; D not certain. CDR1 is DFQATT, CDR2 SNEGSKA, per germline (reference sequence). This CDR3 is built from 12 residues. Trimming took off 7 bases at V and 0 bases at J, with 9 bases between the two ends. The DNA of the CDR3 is TGCAGTGTGGACGTCGCTAACTATGGCTACACCTTC. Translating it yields CSVDVANYGYTF.

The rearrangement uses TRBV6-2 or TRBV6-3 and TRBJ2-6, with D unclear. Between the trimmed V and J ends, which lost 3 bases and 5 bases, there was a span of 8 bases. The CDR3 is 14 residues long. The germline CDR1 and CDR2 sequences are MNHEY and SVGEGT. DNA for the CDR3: TGTGCCAGCAGTTATCAGAGATGGGCCAACGTCCTGACTTTC. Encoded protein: CASSYQRWANVLTF.

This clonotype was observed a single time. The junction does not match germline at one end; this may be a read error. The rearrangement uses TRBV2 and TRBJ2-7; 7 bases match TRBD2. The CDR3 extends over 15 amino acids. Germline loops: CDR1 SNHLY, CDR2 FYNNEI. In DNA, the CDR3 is TGTGTTTCGGGGGGAGCTAGCGCTCTATCCTACGGGCAGTACTTC. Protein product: CVSGGASALSYGQYF.

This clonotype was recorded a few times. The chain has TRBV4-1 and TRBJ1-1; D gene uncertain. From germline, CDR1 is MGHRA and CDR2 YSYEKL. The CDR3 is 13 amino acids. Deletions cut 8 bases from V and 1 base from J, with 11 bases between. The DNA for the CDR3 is TGCGCCAGCGGTCGTTGGAGGAACACTGAAGCTTTCTTT. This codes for CASGRWRNTEAFF.

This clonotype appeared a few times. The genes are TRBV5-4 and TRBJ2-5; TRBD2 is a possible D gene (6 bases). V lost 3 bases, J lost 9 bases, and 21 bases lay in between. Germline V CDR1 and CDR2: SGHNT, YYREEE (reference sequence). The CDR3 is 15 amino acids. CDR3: CASSSGGTGDVSQYF. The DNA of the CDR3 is TGTGCCAGCAGCTCTGGTGGGACTGGGGATGTGTCCCAGTACTTC.

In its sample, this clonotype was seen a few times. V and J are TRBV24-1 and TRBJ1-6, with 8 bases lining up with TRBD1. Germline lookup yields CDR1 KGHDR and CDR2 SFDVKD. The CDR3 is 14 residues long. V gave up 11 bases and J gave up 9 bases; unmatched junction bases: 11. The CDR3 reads CASSSGQGLSPLHF. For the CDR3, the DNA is TGTGCCAGCAGCTCTGGACAGGGACTTTCACCCCTCCACTTT.